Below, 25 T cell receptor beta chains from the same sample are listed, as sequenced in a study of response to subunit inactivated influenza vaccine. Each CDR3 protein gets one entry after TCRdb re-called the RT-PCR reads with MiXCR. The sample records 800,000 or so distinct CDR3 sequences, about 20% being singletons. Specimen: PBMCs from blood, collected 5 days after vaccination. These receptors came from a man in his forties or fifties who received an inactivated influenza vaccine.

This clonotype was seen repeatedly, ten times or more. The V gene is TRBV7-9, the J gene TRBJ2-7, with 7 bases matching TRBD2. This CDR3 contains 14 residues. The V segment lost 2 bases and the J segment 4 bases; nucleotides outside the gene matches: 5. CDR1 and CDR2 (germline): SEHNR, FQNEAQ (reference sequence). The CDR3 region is CASSLRTRPYEQYF. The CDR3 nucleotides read TGTGCCAGCAGCTTAAGGACTAGGCCATACGAGCAGTACTTC.

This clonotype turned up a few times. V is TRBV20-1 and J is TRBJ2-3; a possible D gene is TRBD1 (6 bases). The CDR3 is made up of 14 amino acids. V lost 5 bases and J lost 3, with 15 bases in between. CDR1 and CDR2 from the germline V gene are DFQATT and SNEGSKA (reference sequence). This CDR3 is CSALRTVGTDTQYF. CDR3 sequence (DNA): TGCAGTGCTCTACGGACAGTGGGAACAGATACGCAGTATTTT.

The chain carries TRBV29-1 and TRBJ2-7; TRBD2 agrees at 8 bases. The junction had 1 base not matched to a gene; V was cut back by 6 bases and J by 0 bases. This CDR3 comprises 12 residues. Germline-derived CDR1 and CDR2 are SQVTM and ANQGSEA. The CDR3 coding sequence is TGCAGCGTCACTAGCGGCTCCTACGAGCAGTACTTC. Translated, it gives CSVTSGSYEQYF.

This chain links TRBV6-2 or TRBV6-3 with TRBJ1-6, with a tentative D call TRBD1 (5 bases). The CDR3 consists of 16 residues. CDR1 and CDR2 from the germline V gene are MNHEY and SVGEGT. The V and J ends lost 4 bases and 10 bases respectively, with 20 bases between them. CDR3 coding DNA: TGTGCCAGCAGTTTTTCGACCGGGACCACTGGGTCACCCCTCCACTTT. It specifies CASSFSTGTTGSPLHF.

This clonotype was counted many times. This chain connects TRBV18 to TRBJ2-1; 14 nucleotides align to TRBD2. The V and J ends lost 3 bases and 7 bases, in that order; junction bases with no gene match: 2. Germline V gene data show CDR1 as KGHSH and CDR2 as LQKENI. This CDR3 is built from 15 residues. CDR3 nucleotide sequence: TGTGCCAGCTCACCCGGGACTAGCGGGGGAAATGAGCAGTTCTTC. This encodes CASSPGTSGGNEQFF.

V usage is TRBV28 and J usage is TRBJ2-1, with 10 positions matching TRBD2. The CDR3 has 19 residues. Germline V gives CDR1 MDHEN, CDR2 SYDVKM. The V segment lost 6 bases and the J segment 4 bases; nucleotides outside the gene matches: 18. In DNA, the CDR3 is TGTGCCAGCAGCTCCGCCTTAGCGGAGGCTAGCGGGAGTTACAATGAGCAGTTCTTC. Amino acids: CASSSALAEASGSYNEQFF.

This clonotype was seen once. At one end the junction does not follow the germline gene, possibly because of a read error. Here the CDR3 reads CAGSRGTAYYEQYF. CDR3 sequence (DNA): TGCGCCGGCAGCCGCGGGACAGCGTACTACGAGCAGTACTTC. The chain employs TRBV5-1 and TRBJ2-7, with TRBD1 as a possible D gene (7 bases). The germline V gene has CDR1 SGHRS and CDR2 YFSETQ. The CDR3 has 14 amino acids.

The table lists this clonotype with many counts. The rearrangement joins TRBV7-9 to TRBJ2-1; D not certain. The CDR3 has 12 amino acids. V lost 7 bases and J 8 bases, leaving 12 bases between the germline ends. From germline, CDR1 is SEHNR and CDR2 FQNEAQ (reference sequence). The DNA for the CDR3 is TGTGCCAGCACAGTTCGGTTGGATGAGCAGTTCTTC. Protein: CASTVRLDEQFF.

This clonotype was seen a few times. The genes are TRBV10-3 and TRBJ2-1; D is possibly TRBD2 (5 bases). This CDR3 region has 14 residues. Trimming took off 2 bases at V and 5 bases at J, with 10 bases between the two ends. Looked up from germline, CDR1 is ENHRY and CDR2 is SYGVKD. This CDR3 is CAISEREWDNEQFF. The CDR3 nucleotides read TGTGCCATCAGTGAGAGGGAGTGGGACAATGAGCAGTTCTTC.

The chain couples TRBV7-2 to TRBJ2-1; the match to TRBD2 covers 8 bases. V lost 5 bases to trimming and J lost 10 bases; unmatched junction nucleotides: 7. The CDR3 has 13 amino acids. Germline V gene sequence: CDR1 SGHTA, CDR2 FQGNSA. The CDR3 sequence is CASSAGLVGEQFF. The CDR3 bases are TGTGCCAGCAGCGCGGGACTAGTCGGAGAGCAGTTCTTC. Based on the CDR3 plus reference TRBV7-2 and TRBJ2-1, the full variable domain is GAGVSQSPSNKVTEKGKDVELRCDPISGHTALYWYRQSLGQGLEFLIYFQGNSAPDKSGLPSDRFSAERTGGSVSTLTIQRTQQEDSAVYLCASSAGLVGEQFFGPGTRLTVL.

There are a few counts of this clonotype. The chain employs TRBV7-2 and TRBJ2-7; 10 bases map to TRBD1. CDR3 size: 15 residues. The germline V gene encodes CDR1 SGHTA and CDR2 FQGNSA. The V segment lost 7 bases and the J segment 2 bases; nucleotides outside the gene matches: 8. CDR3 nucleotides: TGTGCCAGCAACAGAAGGACAGGGGGGGCCTACGAGCAGTACTTC. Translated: CASNRRTGGAYEQYF.

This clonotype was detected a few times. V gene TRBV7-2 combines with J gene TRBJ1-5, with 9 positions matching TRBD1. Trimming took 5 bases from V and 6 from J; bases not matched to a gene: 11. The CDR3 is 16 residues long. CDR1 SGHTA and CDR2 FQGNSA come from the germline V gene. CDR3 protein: CASSPSGTGMVQPQHF. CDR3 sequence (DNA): TGTGCCAGCAGCCCTTCCGGGACAGGGATGGTTCAGCCCCAGCATTTT.

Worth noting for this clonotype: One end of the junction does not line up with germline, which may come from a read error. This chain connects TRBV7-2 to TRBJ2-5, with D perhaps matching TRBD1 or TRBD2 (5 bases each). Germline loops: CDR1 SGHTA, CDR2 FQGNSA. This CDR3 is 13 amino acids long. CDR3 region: CASSLAEGISQDF. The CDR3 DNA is TGTGCCAGCAGCTTAGCCGAGGGGATTAGTCAGGACTTC.

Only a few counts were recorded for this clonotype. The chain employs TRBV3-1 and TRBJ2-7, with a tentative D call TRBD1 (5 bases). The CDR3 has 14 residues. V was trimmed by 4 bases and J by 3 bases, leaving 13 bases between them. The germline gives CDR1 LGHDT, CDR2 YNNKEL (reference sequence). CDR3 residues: CASSPRIGVYEQYF. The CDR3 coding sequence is TGTGCCAGCAGCCCCAGAATAGGGGTCTACGAGCAGTACTTC.

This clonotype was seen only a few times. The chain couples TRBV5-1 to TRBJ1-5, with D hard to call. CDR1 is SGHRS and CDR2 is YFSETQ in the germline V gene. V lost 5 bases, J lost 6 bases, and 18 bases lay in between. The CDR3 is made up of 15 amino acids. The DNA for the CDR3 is TGCGCCAGCAGACCCACAGTATCATCAACTCAGCCCCAGCATTTT. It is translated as CASRPTVSSTQPQHF.

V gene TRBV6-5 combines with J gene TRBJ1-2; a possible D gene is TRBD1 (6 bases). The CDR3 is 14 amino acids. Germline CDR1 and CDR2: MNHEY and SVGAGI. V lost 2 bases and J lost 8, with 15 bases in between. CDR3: CASSYTRGGEGYTF. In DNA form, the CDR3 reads TGTGCCAGCAGTTACACGAGGGGGGGCGAAGGCTACACCTTC.

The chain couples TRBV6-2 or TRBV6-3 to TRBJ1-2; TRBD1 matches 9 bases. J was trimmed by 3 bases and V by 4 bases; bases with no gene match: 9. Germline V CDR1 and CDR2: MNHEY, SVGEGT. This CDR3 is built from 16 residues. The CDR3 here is CASSSDRGQWHYGYTF. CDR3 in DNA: TGTGCCAGCAGTTCGGACAGGGGACAGTGGCACTATGGCTACACCTTC.

In DNA form, the CDR3 reads TGTGCCAGCAGCCTGACTAGCGGGCGTCAATACGAGCAGTACTTC. Its protein is CASSLTSGRQYEQYF. The chain employs TRBV7-2 and TRBJ2-7; 10 bases match TRBD2. The V gene's germline CDR1 is SGHTA and CDR2 FQGNSA. The CDR3 covers 15 residues. Trimming removed 5 bases from V and 4 bases from J; junction bases left unmatched: 8.

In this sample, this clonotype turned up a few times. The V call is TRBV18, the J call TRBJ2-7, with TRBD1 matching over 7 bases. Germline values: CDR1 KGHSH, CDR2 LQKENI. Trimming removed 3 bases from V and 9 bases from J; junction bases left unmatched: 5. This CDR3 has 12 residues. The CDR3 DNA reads TGTGCCAGCTCACCGAAACAGGGGACGCAGTACTTC. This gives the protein CASSPKQGTQYF.

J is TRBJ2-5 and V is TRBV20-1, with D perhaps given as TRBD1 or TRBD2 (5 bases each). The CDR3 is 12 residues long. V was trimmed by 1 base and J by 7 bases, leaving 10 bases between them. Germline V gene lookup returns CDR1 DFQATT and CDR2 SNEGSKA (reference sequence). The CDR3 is CSARVGVGTQYF. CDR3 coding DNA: TGCAGTGCTAGAGTGGGGGTGGGGACCCAGTACTTC.

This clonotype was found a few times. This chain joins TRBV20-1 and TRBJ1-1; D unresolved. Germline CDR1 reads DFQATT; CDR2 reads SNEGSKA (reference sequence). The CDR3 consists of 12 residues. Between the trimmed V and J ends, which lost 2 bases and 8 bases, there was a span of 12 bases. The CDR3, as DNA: TGCAGTGCTAGACCCGGATCCGGAGAAGCTTTCTTT. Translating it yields CSARPGSGEAFF.

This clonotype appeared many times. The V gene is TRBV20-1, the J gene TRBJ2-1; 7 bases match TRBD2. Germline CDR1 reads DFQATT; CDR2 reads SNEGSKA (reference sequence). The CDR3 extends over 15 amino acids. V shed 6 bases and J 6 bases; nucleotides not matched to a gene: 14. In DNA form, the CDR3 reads TGCAGTGCCGAGACTAGCATTAGGTGGAGCAATGAGCAGTTCTTC. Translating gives CSAETSIRWSNEQFF.

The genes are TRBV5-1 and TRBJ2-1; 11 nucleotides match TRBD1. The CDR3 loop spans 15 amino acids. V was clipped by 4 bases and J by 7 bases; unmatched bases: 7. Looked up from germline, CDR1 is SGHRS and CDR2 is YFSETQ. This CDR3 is CASSLIGTGGNEQFF. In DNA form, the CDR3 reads TGCGCCAGCAGCCTGATCGGGACAGGGGGAAATGAGCAGTTCTTC.

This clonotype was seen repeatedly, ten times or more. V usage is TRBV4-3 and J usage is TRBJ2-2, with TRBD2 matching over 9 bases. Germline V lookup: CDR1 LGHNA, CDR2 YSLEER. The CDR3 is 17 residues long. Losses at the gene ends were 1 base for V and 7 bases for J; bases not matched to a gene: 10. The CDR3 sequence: CASSQVPRLAGHGELFF. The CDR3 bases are TGCGCCAGCAGCCAAGTCCCAAGGCTAGCGGGACACGGGGAGCTGTTTTTT.

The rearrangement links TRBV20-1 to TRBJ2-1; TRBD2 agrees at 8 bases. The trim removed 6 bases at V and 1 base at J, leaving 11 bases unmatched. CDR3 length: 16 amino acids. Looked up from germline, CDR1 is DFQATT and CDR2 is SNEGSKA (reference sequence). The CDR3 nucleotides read TGCAGTGCGCCCCGCGGCGGGGGGCCTTCCTACAATGAGCAGTTCTTC. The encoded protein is CSAPRGGGPSYNEQFF.